One sample yielded the 25 T cell receptor beta chains listed below, sequenced in a study of blood T cells in healthy people across ages. Alongside a J-beta primer mix, a sample-barcoded 5' primer served in a second PCR lasting roughly 6 to 11 cycles. Via MiXCR, TCRdb re-called the 5' RACE reads, giving one row per CDR3 protein. The repertoire holds roughly 1,000,000 distinct CDR3 sequences, with almost 25% as singletons. These same records also appear under a second study, on T cells of mothers and their children.

The sequenced material came from blood. All receptors come from a girl aged 2 to 9 in good health.

The chain recombines TRBV6-5 with TRBJ2-5; 13 nucleotides line up with TRBD2. Germline lookup yields CDR1 MNHEY and CDR2 SVGAGI. V lost 2 bases to trimming and J lost 3 bases; unmatched junction nucleotides: 6. The CDR3 runs 17 residues. The CDR3 region has the DNA TGTGCCAGCAGTTACCAACAAGGACTAGCGGGGGAAGAGACCCAGTACTTC. Translating gives CASSYQQGLAGEETQYF.

This clonotype was counted at least ten times. The J gene is TRBJ2-2, the V gene TRBV20-1; 9 bases agree with TRBD1. This CDR3 is 16 amino acids long. Germline V gene sequence: CDR1 DFQATT, CDR2 SNEGSKA (reference sequence). The J segment lost 5 bases and the V segment lost 2 bases, leaving 9 bases of the junction unmatched. The CDR3 nucleotides read TGCAGTGCTAGAATTACGGGACAGGGATTGACCGGGGAGCTGTTTTTT. Translation gives CSARITGQGLTGELFF.

In its sample, this clonotype was seen a few times. This chain connects TRBV6-5 to TRBJ1-2, with D perhaps TRBD1 (5 bases). CDR3 length equals 16 residues. V was cut by 0 bases and J by 5 bases, with 16 bases left in between. Germline loops: CDR1 MNHEY, CDR2 SVGAGI. The chain's CDR3 is CASSYSAVRKGYGYTF. CDR3 DNA: TGTGCCAGCAGTTACTCGGCCGTTAGGAAGGGGTATGGCTACACCTTC.

The chain combines TRBV13 with TRBJ1-1; D uncertain. The CDR3 contains 16 residues. From germline, CDR1 is PRHDT and CDR2 FYEKMQ (reference sequence). Trimming cost V 0 bases and J 6 bases, with 17 bases left between them. The CDR3 loop reads CASSLGAVWRMAEAFF. As DNA, the CDR3 is TGTGCCAGCAGCTTAGGGGCGGTATGGAGGATGGCTGAAGCTTTCTTT.

This rearrangement joins TRBV7-3 to TRBJ2-5; tentative D call: TRBD2 (5 bases). The J call may be mistaken, given a closer DNA end match to TRBJ2-1. The CDR3 has 13 residues. From germline, CDR1 is SGHTA and CDR2 FQGTGA. CDR3 in DNA: TGTGCCAGCAGCTCCGGGGTTAAGAATGAGCAGTTCTTC. It yields the protein CASSSGVKNEQFF.

J is TRBJ2-7 and V is TRBV9; 8 positions match TRBD1. The V segment lost 4 bases and the J segment 11 bases; nucleotides outside the gene matches: 11. Germline V gene sequence: CDR1 SGDLS, CDR2 YYNGEE. The CDR3 consists of 13 residues. The CDR3 is CASSFEGMGQEYF. DNA for the CDR3: TGTGCCAGCAGCTTCGAAGGTATGGGACAGGAGTACTTC.

The chain uses TRBV4-3 and TRBJ1-1, with a weak D call TRBD1 (6 bases). CDR1 and CDR2 (germline): LGHNA, YSLEER. V lost 0 bases to trimming and J lost 4 bases, with 12 bases between them. The CDR3 contains 15 residues. CDR3: CASSQDGGQGTEAFF. In nucleotides, the CDR3 is TGCGCCAGCAGCCAAGACGGGGGGCAGGGCACTGAAGCTTTCTTT.

V usage is TRBV19 and J usage is TRBJ2-7; 8 nucleotides align to TRBD2. This CDR3 spans 15 amino acids. After removal of 0 bases from V and 2 bases from J, the junction contained 3 bases not matched to a gene. Per germline, CDR1 LNHDA and CDR2 SQIVND (reference sequence). In nucleotides, the CDR3 is TGTGCCAGTAGTATAGAAAGCGGGAGCACCTACGAGCAGTACTTC. Translated, it gives CASSIESGSTYEQYF.

The rearrangement joins TRBV4-3 to TRBJ2-4, with D perhaps TRBD2 (6 bases). V lost 0 bases, J lost 1 base, and 10 bases lay in between. Germline V gives CDR1 LGHNA, CDR2 YSLEER. This CDR3 comprises 16 residues. The CDR3 DNA reads as TGCGCCAGCAGCCAAGATTGGGAGGTTGCCAAAAACATTCAGTACTTC. The encoded protein is CASSQDWEVAKNIQYF.

This clonotype has more than one count but fewer than ten. The genes are TRBV13 and TRBJ2-2; D ambiguous. The CDR3 covers 13 residues. Per the germline V gene, CDR1 is PRHDT and CDR2 is FYEKMQ (reference sequence). The V end was cut by 0 bases, the J end by 6 bases, with 5 bases between. CDR3 sequence (DNA): TGTGCCAGCAGCTTAGGGTTCGCCGGGGAGCTGTTTTTT. This sequence encodes CASSLGFAGELFF.

Comment on this clonotype: The junction departs from the called germline gene at one end, perhaps through a read error. CDR3 region: CASSTGTGFMNTEPFF. The CDR3 DNA reads as TGTGCCAGCAGTACCGGGACAGGTTTCATGAACACTGAACCTTTCTTT. The rearrangement joins TRBV7-2 to TRBJ1-1, with TRBD1 matching 8 bases. In germline, CDR1 is SGHTA, CDR2 FQGNSA. The CDR3 loop spans 16 amino acids.

Only a few counts were recorded for this clonotype. V and J are TRBV15 and TRBJ2-7; D is uncertain. The CDR3 runs to 15 residues. Germline V gives CDR1 LNHNV, CDR2 YYDKDF (reference sequence). With 1 base removed from V and 5 bases from J, the gap between germline ends came to 15 bases. This CDR3 is CATSRASAPSDEQYF. The CDR3 nucleotides read TGTGCCACCAGCAGAGCATCAGCCCCGTCCGACGAGCAGTACTTC. Filled out from reference TRBV15 and TRBJ2-7, the complete variable domain reads DAMVIQNPRYQVTQFGKPVTLSCSQTLNHNVMYWYQQKSSQAPKLLFHYYDKDFNNEADTPDNFQSRRPNTSFCFLDIRSPGLGDTAMYLCATSRASAPSDEQYFGPGTRLTVT.

The J gene is TRBJ1-4, the V gene TRBV12-5, with a possible D match to TRBD1 (5 bases). The CDR3 covers 12 residues. Trimming stripped 8 bases from V and 8 bases from J, with 12 bases between. Per the germline V gene, CDR1 is LGHNT and CDR2 is FRNRAP. For the CDR3, the DNA is TGTGCTAGTTCCGGGGGTTGGGAAAAACTGTTTTTT. The encoded protein is CASSGGWEKLFF.

The chain uses TRBV9 and TRBJ2-3, with TRBD2 matching 7 bases. The trim removed 4 bases at V and 1 base at J, leaving 9 bases unmatched. The CDR3 is 16 amino acids. CDR1 and CDR2 (germline): SGDLS, YYNGEE. This CDR3 is CASSPRPSGGTDTQYF. CDR3 in DNA: TGTGCCAGCAGCCCAAGGCCAAGCGGGGGCACAGATACGCAGTATTTT.

The chain carries TRBV15 and TRBJ1-1; D might be TRBD1 (5 bases). The germline gives CDR1 LNHNV, CDR2 YYDKDF (reference sequence). V was pared by 0 bases and J by 3 bases, with 11 bases between. This CDR3 comprises 15 residues. CDR3 DNA sequence: TGTGCCACCAGCAGAGATCTAGGAGGGGACACTGAAGCTTTCTTT. Its translation is CATSRDLGGDTEAFF.

This clonotype was detected a few times. The V call is TRBV4-3, the J call TRBJ2-1; weak D call: TRBD2 (5 bases). CDR3 length: 15 amino acids. Germline CDR1 and CDR2: LGHNA and YSLEER. V gave up 0 bases and J gave up 6 bases, with 12 bases separating them. The CDR3 coding sequence is TGCGCCAGCAGCCAAGATCCGGGGTTAGGCAATGAGCAGTTCTTC. The encoded protein is CASSQDPGLGNEQFF.

This clonotype has only a few counts. The chain has TRBV28 and TRBJ2-7; 7 bases map to TRBD2. Germline V gene sequence: CDR1 MDHEN, CDR2 SYDVKM. V lost 5 bases and J lost 10; bases outside the gene matches: 17. This CDR3 is 15 amino acids long. CDR3 amino acids: CASSEAGRDIRVQYF. DNA for the CDR3: TGTGCCAGCAGTGAAGCGGGACGGGATATACGAGTCCAGTACTTC.

This clonotype has just a few counts. This chain uses TRBV7-9 with TRBJ2-3, with TRBD2 matching 7 bases. The V gene end was trimmed by 2 bases and the J gene end by 4 bases; junction bases not matched to a gene: 12. The CDR3 length is 17 residues. Germline CDR1 and CDR2: SEHNR and FQNEAQ (reference sequence). CDR3 nucleotide sequence: TGTGCCAGCAGCTTATTTCATGGACTAGGTTCATCAGATACGCAGTATTTT. Residues: CASSLFHGLGSSDTQYF.

This clonotype was seen once. This chain connects TRBV29-1 to TRBJ2-3, with 8 bases that match TRBD2. The CDR3 length is 15 residues. V shed 7 bases, J shed 8 bases, and the junction held 17 bases outside the gene matches. CDR1 and CDR2 (germline): SQVTM, ANQGSEA. Here the CDR3 reads CSAAPGLGERATQYF. CDR3 DNA sequence: TGCAGCGCTGCCCCGGGACTAGGGGAGCGGGCTACGCAGTATTTT.

This clonotype was picked up a small number of times. This chain links TRBV4-3 with TRBJ2-7; possibly TRBD2 for D (6 bases). Trimming stripped 0 bases from V and 3 bases from J, with 9 bases between. CDR3 length equals 14 residues. CDR1 is LGHNA, CDR2 YSLEER, per germline. CDR3 nucleotide sequence: TGCGCCAGCAGCCAAGACAGGGAGGTCTACGAGCAGTACTTC. Encoded protein: CASSQDREVYEQYF.

Only a few counts were recorded for this clonotype. J is TRBJ1-1 and V is TRBV28; perhaps TRBD1 as D (6 bases). This CDR3 spans 13 amino acids. Between the trimmed V and J ends, which lost 10 bases and 5 bases, there was a span of 17 bases. The germline V gene encodes CDR1 MDHEN and CDR2 SYDVKM. CDR3 sequence reads: CAIPTGRGTEAFF. The CDR3 region has the DNA TGTGCCATTCCTACAGGGAGGGGGACTGAAGCTTTCTTT.

For this clonotype: This CDR3 fails to terminate in the conserved phenylalanine or tryptophan, so it likely reflects a read error. The V and J genes are TRBV19 and TRBJ2-7; 11 nucleotides line up with TRBD1. The end of the DNA aligns better with TRBJ2-5, so the J call may be wrong. This CDR3 contains 16 residues. The germline gives CDR1 LNHDA, CDR2 SQIVND (reference sequence). Here the CDR3 reads CASSPGTGGLGETQYL. CDR3 DNA: TGTGCCAGTAGTCCCGGGACAGGGGGTTTAGGCGAGACCCAGTACCTC.

The V and J genes are TRBV3-1 and TRBJ2-7; 8 nucleotides agree with TRBD1. With V trimmed by 1 base and J by 5 bases, 13 bases remained unmatched. This CDR3 contains 17 residues. Per the germline V gene, CDR1 is LGHDT and CDR2 is YNNKEL (reference sequence). CDR3: CASSQARRRRGRNEQYF. The CDR3 bases are TGTGCCAGCAGCCAAGCTCGTCGGCGCAGGGGGCGAAACGAGCAGTACTTC.

The gene calls are TRBV20-1 and TRBJ1-4, with TRBD1 as a possible D gene (5 bases). In germline, CDR1 is DFQATT, CDR2 SNEGSKA (reference sequence). With 5 bases removed from V and 0 bases from J, the gap between germline ends came to 19 bases. The CDR3 extends over 17 amino acids. This chain's CDR3 is CSAGAFGDGATNEKLFF. For the CDR3, the DNA is TGCAGTGCTGGAGCCTTCGGGGACGGCGCAACTAATGAAAAACTGTTTTTT.

This chain uses TRBV29-1 with TRBJ2-5; TRBD1 matches at 7 bases. The end of the DNA is better explained by TRBJ2-7, so the J call may be wrong. The CDR3 contains 13 residues. Germline V gene data show CDR1 as SQVTM and CDR2 as ANQGSEA. DNA for the CDR3: TGCAGCGCCGCACAGGGGCGATACTACGAGCAGTACTTC. Amino acid sequence: CSAAQGRYYEQYF.